This TCR beta chain stems from a study of neurological immune-mediated disorders. Germline V gene sequence: CDR1 DFQATT, CDR2 SNEGSKA (reference sequence). V lost 5 bases, J lost 7 bases, and 21 bases lay in between. The CDR3 totals 14 residues. This clonotype was seen at least ten times. The time point denotes: technical triplicate 2. Unsorted libraries were prepared from 2 million PBMCs that had been stored at -80 C. TCRdb ran MiXCR on the 5' RACE reads and lists one entry per CDR3 protein. The table lists tens of thousands of distinct CDR3 sequences, about 25% of them singletons. The receptor's source is a man in his 60s with HTLV-1-associated myelopathy (HAM/TSP). The rearrangement joins TRBV20-1 to TRBJ2-7, with a tentative D call TRBD1 (6 bases). The sequenced sample consisted of PBMCs. The CDR3 reads CSAYYRAEGMEQYF. CDR3 bases: TGCAGTGCTTATTACAGGGCAGAAGGCATGGAGCAGTACTTC.